The clone carrying this T cell receptor (beta chain) has at least ten counts. What it binds is not known. The data were taken from a study of T cells after yellow fever vaccination. Overall study findings and caveats: Once the booster was given, most primary-vaccination clones reappeared, at about 96% for CD4 and over 75% for CD8. Shared CD4/CD8 clonotypes were a small share, likely from convergent recombination.

CDR3 size: 17 residues. In germline, CDR1 is SEHNR, CDR2 FQNEAQ (reference sequence). Trimming left V 5 bases short and J 6 bases short, with 24 bases between. The study made its TCR cDNA through 5'RACE template switching. That step introduced a universal primer site along with UMIs. TCRdb analysed the 5' RACE reads with MiXCR anew, one entry per CDR3 protein. The table shows roughly 300,000 distinct CDR3 sequences, with roughly 6.8% occurring only once. This clonotype was obtained from a man between 18 and 35 years old who received the YFV17D yellow fever vaccine. The rearrangement joins TRBV7-9 to TRBJ2-3; D may be TRBD1 or TRBD2 (5 bases each). The sample consisted of PBMCs, taken roughly seven weeks after the first yellow fever vaccination. CDR3 nucleotides: TGTGCCAGCAGCCTCCCCCATCCGGGACCCAGCAGGGATACGCAGTATTTT. It yields the protein CASSLPHPGPSRDTQYF.